Shown below are 14 T cell receptor beta chains from a single sample sequenced in a study of blood T cell repertoires in COVID-19. Repertoires were generated with immunoSEQ multiplex PCR, while TCRdb's copy carries only in-frame clones and drops some. In the table there are 100,000 to 150,000 clones, 60% to 75% of which are singletons. Input material: peripheral blood. The source is a woman between 70 and 85 years old with acute or convalescent COVID-19.

This clone was recorded only once. This chain connects TRBV18 to TRBJ1-2; tentatively, D is TRBD1 (6 bases). CDR3 length: 15 residues. V dropped 3 bases and J dropped 0 bases, with 11 bases sitting between them. From germline, CDR1 is KGHSH and CDR2 LQKENI. CDR3 in amino acids: CASSPRTESNYGYTF. As DNA, the CDR3 is TGTGCCAGCTCACCGCGGACAGAATCTAACTATGGCTACACCTTC.

The V call is TRBV2, the J call TRBJ2-7; tentatively, D is TRBD2 (7 bases). This CDR3 comprises 12 residues. CDR1 SNHLY and CDR2 FYNNEI come from the germline V gene. Trimming took off 8 bases at V and 1 base at J, with 9 bases between the two ends. CDR3 DNA sequence: TGTGCCAGCGAGGGGGGGTCCTACGAGCAGTACTTC. It translates to CASEGGSYEQYF.

CDR3 sequence reads: CASSRSTGSEKLFF. The DNA of the CDR3 is TGTGCCAGTAGTAGATCGACAGGAAGCGAAAAACTGTTTTTT. This sequence joins TRBV19 and TRBJ1-4; TRBD1 might be the D (6 bases). Germline values: CDR1 LNHDA, CDR2 SQIVND (reference sequence). The CDR3 is 14 residues long. V was shortened by 4 bases and J by 8 bases, with 14 bases between the two germline ends.

This clone was found a few times. V is TRBV28 and J is TRBJ1-4; 8 bases map to TRBD1. Germline lookup yields CDR1 MDHEN and CDR2 SYDVKM. This CDR3 is built from 13 residues. V was clipped by 6 bases and J by 5 bases; unmatched bases: 2. The CDR3: CASSRTGNEKLFF. The DNA for the CDR3 is TGTGCCAGCAGCAGGACAGGGAATGAAAAACTGTTTTTT.

In its sample, this clone was seen many times. The J gene is TRBJ2-7, the V gene TRBV12-3 or TRBV12-4; D is perhaps TRBD2 (5 bases). The CDR3 extends over 13 amino acids. Deletions cut 4 bases from V and 3 bases from J, with 10 bases between. CDR3 in DNA: TGTGCCAGCAGTTCGGGATCGGGCTACGAGCAGTACTTC. This encodes CASSSGSGYEQYF.

The rearrangement uses TRBV6-5 and TRBJ1-4; a possible D gene is TRBD1 (5 bases). Per germline, CDR1 MNHEY and CDR2 SVGAGI. The CDR3 totals 15 residues. V lost 9 bases and J 0 bases, leaving 14 bases between the germline ends. Here the CDR3 DNA reads TGTGCCAGGGAAGGGCAGACAGCAACTAATGAAAAACTGTTTTTT. Residues: CAREGQTATNEKLFF.

This clone was observed a handful of times. The chain carries TRBV6-5 and TRBJ2-6; TRBD1 agrees at 7 bases. The CDR3 extends over 15 amino acids. The germline V gene has CDR1 MNHEY and CDR2 SVGAGI. V shed 6 bases and J 1 base; nucleotides not matched to a gene: 3. In DNA, the CDR3 is TGTGCCAGCAGACGACAGGGTTCTGGGGCCAACGTCCTGACTTTC. Residues: CASRRQGSGANVLTF.

Written as DNA, the CDR3 is TGCGCCAGCAGCCAAGCAAGCGGGAGGGATACGCAGTATTTT. This gives the protein CASSQASGRDTQYF. The genes are TRBV4-1 and TRBJ2-3, with 9 bases aligning to TRBD2. With 1 base clipped from V and 6 bases from J, the junction kept 2 bases outside the gene matches. The CDR3 consists of 14 residues. CDR1 and CDR2 from the germline V gene are MGHRA and YSYEKL.

The rearrangement uses TRBV7-2 and TRBJ1-1; possible D gene TRBD1, 6 bases. The germline V gene encodes CDR1 SGHTA and CDR2 FQGNSA. V dropped 7 bases and J dropped 8 bases, with 17 bases sitting between them. This CDR3 has 13 amino acids. The CDR3 coding sequence is TGTGCCAGCAACATCGGGGGGGGACAAGAAGCTTTCTTT. It translates to CASNIGGGQEAFF.

The chain employs TRBV27 and TRBJ1-2; 7 positions agree with TRBD1. Germline V gives CDR1 MNHEY, CDR2 SMNVEV (reference sequence). The CDR3 runs 16 residues. V was pared by 2 bases and J by 0 bases, with 6 bases of the junction left unmatched. The CDR3 is CASSLRATGPNYGYTF. The CDR3, as DNA: TGTGCCAGCAGTTTAAGGGCGACAGGGCCTAACTATGGCTACACCTTC.

The rearrangement uses TRBV7-6 and TRBJ2-2; D gene uncertain. The CDR3 runs to 15 residues. Germline V CDR1 and CDR2: SGHVS, FNYEAQ. V gave up 5 bases and J gave up 5 bases, with 15 bases separating them. The CDR3 bases are TGTGCCAGCAGCCCACGCGCCTCCCTAACCGGGGAGCTGTTTTTT. As protein: CASSPRASLTGELFF. The full variable domain, its missing parts supplied by reference TRBV7-6 and TRBJ2-2, is GAGVSQSPRYKVTKRGQDVALRCDPISGHVSLYWYRQALGQGPEFLTYFNYEAQQDKSGLPNDRFSAERPEGSISTLTIQRTEQRDSAMYRCASSPRASLTGELFFGEGSRLTVL.

The chain carries TRBV2 and TRBJ1-2, with D maybe TRBD1 (6 bases). The CDR3 length is 15 residues. The ends were cut back, 5 bases at V and 1 base at J, with 14 bases in the middle. The germline gives CDR1 SNHLY, CDR2 FYNNEI. The CDR3 region has the DNA TGTGCCAGCAGTAAAGGGACAAACCATAACTATGGCTACACCTTC. Its protein product is CASSKGTNHNYGYTF.

The chain has TRBV3-1 (or the pseudogene TRBV3-2) and TRBJ1-4; 9 bases are a match to TRBD1. Losses at the gene ends were 1 base for V and 2 bases for J; bases not matched to a gene: 5. The CDR3 covers 17 residues. Germline V gene data show CDR1 as LGHDT and CDR2 as YNNKEL (reference sequence). The CDR3 bases are TGTGCCAGCAGCCAAGGACAGGGGGGGTCGACTAATGAAAAACTGTTTTTT. Encoded protein: CASSQGQGGSTNEKLFF.

This sequence joins TRBV13 and TRBJ2-3; unclear D gene. V lost 2 bases, J lost 2 bases, and 14 bases lay in between. Looked up from germline, CDR1 is PRHDT and CDR2 is FYEKMQ (reference sequence). This CDR3 is built from 16 residues. The CDR3 is CASSLQLLKNTDTQYF. For the CDR3, the DNA is TGTGCCAGCAGCTTACAACTTCTTAAGAACACAGATACGCAGTATTTT.